A single sample gave rise to the 19 T cell receptor beta chains below, sequenced in a study of cytomegalovirus exposure and HLA in healthy donors. Produced via immunoSEQ multiplex PCR; TCRdb's table is partial and in-frame only. Of tens of thousands of clones listed, 93% are singletons. The specimen sequenced was PBMCs. All receptors come from a man between 18 and 35 years old in good health and CMV-seronegative.

This clone was detected only once. The chain carries TRBV9 and TRBJ1-2, with TRBD1 identical over 9 bases. The V gene end was trimmed by 0 bases and the J gene end by 7 bases; junction bases not matched to a gene: 10. Germline V gene lookup returns CDR1 SGDLS and CDR2 YYNGEE. This CDR3 comprises 16 residues. The DNA for the CDR3 is TGTGCCAGCAGCGTAGACAGGGGGCGCGGATTTGGTGGCTACACCTTC. Protein: CASSVDRGRGFGGYTF.

The rearrangement links TRBV11-2 to TRBJ2-5; no definite D call. Trimming cost V 8 bases and J 1 base, with 8 bases left between them. The CDR3 loop spans 12 amino acids. Germline V gene lookup returns CDR1 SGHAT and CDR2 FQNNGV. The chain's CDR3 is CASRRLQETQYF. The DNA of the CDR3 is TGTGCCAGCCGACGACTCCAAGAGACCCAGTACTTC.

The V call is TRBV5-1, the J call TRBJ1-2, with D perhaps TRBD1 (5 bases). The CDR3 has 13 amino acids. Germline lookup yields CDR1 SGHRS and CDR2 YFSETQ. The V end lost 7 bases, the J end lost 3 bases, and 13 bases lay between the germline ends. CDR3 DNA sequence: TGCGCCAGCCTGGGGGACTGGGACTATGGCTACACCTTC. This encodes CASLGDWDYGYTF.

The V gene is TRBV5-1, the J gene TRBJ1-2; no clear D gene. The V and J ends lost 0 bases and 6 bases respectively, with 21 bases between them. CDR1 and CDR2 from the germline V gene are SGHRS and YFSETQ. The CDR3 runs to 17 residues. The CDR3 here is CASSLATHQTAYDGYTF. CDR3 bases: TGCGCCAGCAGCTTGGCCACTCACCAAACCGCCTATGATGGCTACACCTTC.

The gene calls are TRBV27 and TRBJ2-7, with 8 nucleotides matching TRBD1. The CDR3 is 13 amino acids. Unmatched junction bases numbered 3, after V lost 4 bases and J lost 4 bases. The germline V gene has CDR1 MNHEY and CDR2 SMNVEV (reference sequence). CDR3 DNA sequence: TGTGCCAGCAGTTCGGGACAGGATTACGAGCAGTACTTC. It codes for CASSSGQDYEQYF.

The rearrangement uses TRBV10-3 and TRBJ2-7; a weak D match, TRBD2 (5 bases). This CDR3 spans 11 amino acids. Between the trimmed V and J ends, which lost 11 bases and 0 bases, there was a span of 8 bases. Germline CDR1 reads ENHRY; CDR2 reads SYGVKD. The CDR3 nucleotides read TGTGCCTATGGGAGCTCCTACGAGCAGTACTTC. Its protein is CAYGSSYEQYF.

V is TRBV6-6 and J is TRBJ2-7; 7 bases align to TRBD1. V shed 2 bases, J shed 7 bases, and the junction held 11 bases outside the gene matches. The germline V gene encodes CDR1 MNHNY and CDR2 SVGAGI (reference sequence). This CDR3 is 15 amino acids long. CDR3 in DNA: TGTGCCAGCAGTTACGAGGCGACAGGGTCGGAGGAGCAGTACTTC. Translating gives CASSYEATGSEEQYF.

The CDR3 is CASSSLLSGSTGEQFF. DNA for the CDR3: TGCGCCAGCAGCTCCCTCTTGAGCGGGAGTACGGGAGAGCAGTTCTTC. The chain recombines TRBV5-1 with TRBJ2-1; TRBD2 aligns across 8 bases. The V gene end was trimmed by 3 bases and the J gene end by 10 bases; junction bases not matched to a gene: 15. This CDR3 has 16 residues. Germline CDR1 is SGHRS and CDR2 is YFSETQ.

Comments on this clone: The same CDR3 arises from other DNA sequences in this sample as well. The rearrangement joins TRBV5-4 to TRBJ2-7; TRBD2 is a possible D gene (6 bases). Germline V gene data show CDR1 as SGHNT and CDR2 as YYREEE (reference sequence). The V end lost 0 bases, the J end lost 2 bases, and 15 bases lay between the germline ends. The CDR3 sequence is 16 residues long. DNA of the CDR3: TGTGCCAGCAGCTTGGCTGCGGGGACGGTGACCTACGAGCAGTACTTC. Translated: CASSLAAGTVTYEQYF.

The chain employs TRBV5-6 and TRBJ1-5; D gene uncertain. Trimming took off 2 bases at V and 6 bases at J, with 9 bases between the two ends. Germline lookup yields CDR1 SGHDT and CDR2 YYEEEE. CDR3 length equals 13 residues. The CDR3 reads CASSFERGQPQHF. The CDR3, as DNA: TGTGCCAGCAGCTTTGAACGGGGTCAGCCCCAGCATTTT. Full variable domain (missing parts from reference TRBV5-6 and TRBJ1-5): DAGVTQSPTHLIKTRGQQVTLRCSPKSGHDTVSWYQQALGQGPQFIFQYYEEEERQRGNFPDRFSGHQFPNYSSELNVNALLLGDSALYLCASSFERGQPQHFGDGTRLSIL.

The CDR3 is CASSYGDSSYEQYF. The CDR3 DNA is TGTGCCAGCAGTTACGGGGACAGCTCCTACGAGCAGTACTTC. The rearrangement uses TRBV6-5 and TRBJ2-7, with 7 nucleotides matching TRBD1. V lost 2 bases, J lost 0 bases, and 1 base stayed unmatched. The CDR3 sequence is 14 residues long. From germline, CDR1 is MNHEY and CDR2 SVGAGI.

This sequence joins TRBV18 and TRBJ2-1, with 7 bases lining up with TRBD2. Germline CDR1 reads KGHSH; CDR2 reads LQKENI. J gave up 5 bases and V 2 bases, and 6 bases lay outside the gene matches. CDR3 length: 15 amino acids. The CDR3 DNA sequence: TGTGCCAGCTCACCATCGGGACTACGAAACAATGAGCAGTTCTTC. Its translation is CASSPSGLRNNEQFF.

The chain uses TRBV6-4 and TRBJ2-6, with D tentatively TRBD1 (6 bases). Trimming left V 3 bases short and J 1 base short, with 10 bases between. CDR3 length: 16 amino acids. From germline, CDR1 is MRHNA and CDR2 SNTAGT. For the CDR3, the DNA is TGTGCCAGCAGTGAAGAAACAGGGTCTGGGGCCAACGTCCTGACTTTC. It specifies CASSEETGSGANVLTF.

This chain links TRBV5-1 with TRBJ2-1; TRBD1 might be the D (6 bases). Trimming removed 1 base at V and 4 bases at J, with 9 bases between. This CDR3 is 14 amino acids long. Germline CDR1 and CDR2: SGHRS and YFSETQ. The CDR3 here is CASSLTGMYNEQFF. CDR3 nucleotides: TGCGCCAGCAGCTTGACAGGGATGTACAATGAGCAGTTCTTC. The whole variable domain, filled in from reference TRBV5-1 and TRBJ2-1, reads KAGVTQTPRYLIKTRGQQVTLSCSPISGHRSVSWYQQTPGQGLQFLFEYFSETQRNKGNFPGRFSGRQFSNSRSEMNVSTLELGDSALYLCASSLTGMYNEQFFGPGTRLTVL.

This sequence joins TRBV4-2 and TRBJ1-4, with TRBD1 as a possible D gene (5 bases). Trimming pared 1 base from V and 4 bases from J, leaving 7 bases between. The CDR3 runs to 14 residues. The germline V gene encodes CDR1 LGHNA and CDR2 YNFKEQ. Here the CDR3 DNA reads TGTGCCAGCAGCCAAGCGGGGGATAATGAAAAACTGTTTTTT. Translated, it gives CASSQAGDNEKLFF.

The J gene is TRBJ1-5, the V gene TRBV28; D may be TRBD1 (5 bases). V shed 1 base and J shed 6 bases, with 13 bases lying between them. Per germline, CDR1 MDHEN and CDR2 SYDVKM. This CDR3 is built from 15 residues. Here the CDR3 DNA reads TGTGCCAGCAGTTTATTGCAGGGTGTGGGTCAGCCCCAGCATTTT. Protein: CASSLLQGVGQPQHF.

The gene calls are TRBV19 and TRBJ2-1, with TRBD2 identical over 12 bases. Germline loops: CDR1 LNHDA, CDR2 SQIVND (reference sequence). The V segment lost 3 bases and the J segment 7 bases; nucleotides outside the gene matches: 10. This CDR3 is built from 17 residues. The CDR3 DNA is TGTGCCAGTAGTATTAGGGATTCTAGCGGGAGGGTGAATGAGCAGTTCTTC. It specifies CASSIRDSSGRVNEQFF.

The chain has TRBV5-4 and TRBJ1-1; perhaps TRBD1 as D (5 bases). CDR1 SGHNT and CDR2 YYREEE come from the germline V gene (reference sequence). This CDR3 spans 15 amino acids. V lost 10 bases and J 1 base, leaving 20 bases between the germline ends. CDR3 sequence (DNA): TGTGCCCCCAGCTTCCGGGGGGTGGAGAACACTGAAGCTTTCTTT. Its translation: CAPSFRGVENTEAFF.

This chain connects TRBV7-2 to TRBJ1-2, with D maybe TRBD1 (5 bases). V was trimmed by 5 bases and J by 4 bases, leaving 11 bases between them. The V gene's germline CDR1 is SGHTA and CDR2 FQGNSA. The CDR3 spans 13 residues. The CDR3 spells CASSPGGVYGYTF. In nucleotides, the CDR3 is TGTGCCAGCAGCCCTGGAGGGGTCTATGGCTACACCTTC. Together with reference TRBV7-2 and TRBJ1-2, the CDR3 gives the full variable domain: GAGVSQSPSNKVTEKGKDVELRCDPISGHTALYWYRQSLGQGLEFLIYFQGNSAPDKSGLPSDRFSAERTGGSVSTLTIQRTQQEDSAVYLCASSPGGVYGYTFGSGTRLTVV.